There are a few counts of the clone carrying this TCR beta chain. The antigen is unknown. The source of the sample is a study of TIL therapy for anti-PD-1-resistant metastatic lung cancer. Study background: Patients then received nivolumab; progressors got lymphodepletion, TIL and IL-2.

The study's findings and limits: The cohort had more treatment-naive, never-smoker and oncogene-addicted patients than typical.

Time point described: pre-treatment sample, taken before nivolumab and TIL therapy. The immunoSEQ assay was v3. The protocol was immunoSEQ multiplex PCR, while the TCRdb copy is restricted to in-frame clones and leaves out a portion. The table lists around 30,000 clones, 74% of them singletons, with around 2.9% in the top ten. Germline values: CDR1 MNHEY, CDR2 SMNVEV (reference sequence). The V and J ends lost 8 bases and 1 base respectively, with 3 bases between them. The CDR3 runs to 11 residues. This receptor was obtained from a woman aged 30 to 85 with non-small cell lung cancer. The J gene is TRBJ1-3, the V gene TRBV27; D not certain. This sample comprised blood, obtained at baseline. The CDR3 region has the DNA TGTGCCAGCCGGTCTGGAAACACCATATATTTT. This gives the protein CASRSGNTIYF.